Listed here are 24 T cell receptor beta chains from one sample, sequenced in a study of shared clonotypes between healthy human individuals. The table came from immunoSEQ multiplex PCR; TCRdb's copy has only in-frame clones and leaves some out. The data show roughly 2,300,000 clones, with about 90% seen just once and 0.37% held by the top ten. The source material was naive CD4+ T cells from PBMCs. Subset of the sample: CD45RA+ positively selected. Source of these receptors: a young man in good health. Some clones in this sample may be carry-over from other donors' samples.

V gene TRBV2 combines with J gene TRBJ2-1; tentative D call: TRBD2 (6 bases). This CDR3 has 13 residues. The V end was cut by 8 bases, the J end by 2 bases, with 10 bases between. Germline-derived CDR1 and CDR2 are SNHLY and FYNNEI. The CDR3 coding sequence is TGTGCCAGCTCCCTAGCGCCCTACAATGAGCAGTTCTTC. Its translation is CASSLAPYNEQFF.

The V call is TRBV18, the J call TRBJ1-2, with D tentatively TRBD1 (5 bases). CDR1 is KGHSH and CDR2 is LQKENI in the germline V gene. Trimming shortened V by 0 bases and J by 4 bases, and 15 bases separated the two germline ends. The CDR3 is 16 residues long. The CDR3 coding sequence is TGTGCCAGCTCACCACCGGGGGGGAGGCCCCTCTATGGCTACACCTTC. Translated, it gives CASSPPGGRPLYGYTF.

The genes are TRBV30 and TRBJ2-1; D remains unclear. The CDR3 is 14 residues long. Trimming shortened V by 2 bases and J by 9 bases, and 17 bases separated the two germline ends. The germline V gene encodes CDR1 GTSNPN and CDR2 SVGIG (reference sequence). CDR3 loop: CAWSLTSGVVEQFF. DNA for the CDR3: TGTGCCTGGAGTCTAACTTCCGGAGTGGTTGAGCAGTTCTTC. Looking up the rest from reference TRBV30 and TRBJ2-1 gives the full variable domain: SQTIHQWPATLVQPVGSPLSLECTVEGTSNPNLYWYRQAAGRGLQLLFYSVGIGQISSEVPQNLSASRPQDRQFILSSKKLLLSDSGFYLCAWSLTSGVVEQFFGPGTRLTVL.

This clone was seen once. This rearrangement joins TRBV5-1 to TRBJ2-7; weak D call: TRBD1 (5 bases). CDR1 and CDR2 from the germline V gene are SGHRS and YFSETQ. This CDR3 spans 13 amino acids. Trimming removed 4 bases from V and 6 bases from J, with 14 bases in between. The CDR3 nucleotides read TGCGCCAGCAGCAGCGACCAGGGCCGCGAGCAGTACTTC. Its protein is CASSSDQGREQYF.

The genes are TRBV6-5 and TRBJ1-5; D unresolved. This CDR3 is built from 14 residues. Germline CDR1 and CDR2: MNHEY and SVGAGI. Between the trimmed V and J ends, which lost 2 bases and 7 bases, there was a span of 12 bases. CDR3 nucleotides: TGTGCCAGCAGTTACGGAGCAGCCGGCCAGCCCCAGCATTTT. Protein sequence: CASSYGAAGQPQHF.

CDR3 region: CASSPMQGNYGYTF. CDR3 DNA: TGTGCCAGCAGCCCCATGCAGGGGAACTATGGCTACACCTTC. The genes are TRBV7-2 and TRBJ1-2; perhaps TRBD1 as D (6 bases). CDR3 size: 14 residues. Germline V gives CDR1 SGHTA, CDR2 FQGNSA. V was cut by 5 bases and J by 2 bases, with 12 bases left in between.

This rearrangement joins TRBV5-1 to TRBJ1-5; D not resolved. Per the germline V gene, CDR1 is SGHRS and CDR2 is YFSETQ. The CDR3 runs to 15 residues. V was pared by 0 bases and J by 4 bases, with 11 bases between. The chain's CDR3 is CASSLAGVGNQPQHF. The CDR3 bases are TGCGCCAGCAGCTTGGCCGGGGTTGGGAATCAGCCCCAGCATTTT.

CDR3 in DNA: TGTGCCAGCAGCTTTTTCCGGCAGGATGATCGGACCTTC. It yields the protein CASSFFRQDDRTF. The rearrangement uses TRBV5-4 and TRBJ1-2; D gene ambiguous. The V end lost 2 bases, the J end lost 14 bases, and 19 bases lay between the germline ends. CDR3 length equals 13 residues. Germline CDR1 SGHNT, CDR2 YYREEE (reference sequence).

This rearrangement joins TRBV10-3 to TRBJ1-2, with D uncertain. The CDR3 totals 12 residues. Germline loops: CDR1 ENHRY, CDR2 SYGVKD. Trimming shortened V by 4 bases and J by 14 bases, and 17 bases separated the two germline ends. The CDR3 nucleotides read TGTGCCATCAGTGTAGGATCTCGAGACGAGACCTTC. Protein product: CAISVGSRDETF.

The chain combines TRBV18 with TRBJ2-5; D is unresolved. Germline V gives CDR1 KGHSH, CDR2 LQKENI. Trimming left V 2 bases short and J 5 bases short, with 6 bases between. The CDR3 sequence is 12 residues long. The CDR3 sequence is CASSPSIETQYF. The CDR3 bases are TGTGCCAGCTCACCATCGATTGAGACCCAGTACTTC. The full variable domain, rest sourced from reference TRBV18 and TRBJ2-5, is NAGVMQNPRHLVRRRGQEARLRCSPMKGHSHVYWYRQLPEEGLKFMVYLQKENIIDESGMPKERFSAEFPKEGPSILRIQQVVRGDSAAYFCASSPSIETQYFGPGTRLLVL.

The chain links TRBV5-1 to TRBJ1-2; D is undetermined. V was clipped by 0 bases and J by 3 bases, with 6 bases between them. The length of the CDR3 is 13 residues. Per germline, CDR1 SGHRS and CDR2 YFSETQ. CDR3 protein: CASSLDEDYGYTF. The CDR3 DNA sequence: TGCGCCAGCAGCTTGGACGAGGACTATGGCTACACCTTC.

The rearrangement links TRBV7-3 to TRBJ2-7; TRBD2 might be the D (6 bases). In germline, CDR1 is SGHTA, CDR2 FQGTGA. Trimming shortened V by 7 bases and J by 1 base, and 20 bases separated the two germline ends. This CDR3 has 16 amino acids. In DNA form, the CDR3 reads TGTGCCAGCAAAAGCGGGTGTACACCGCCGTCCTACGAGCAGTACTTC. This translates into CASKSGCTPPSYEQYF.

V usage is TRBV5-1 and J usage is TRBJ2-2; maybe TRBD2 (5 bases). Looked up from germline, CDR1 is SGHRS and CDR2 is YFSETQ. V lost 0 bases and J 0 bases, leaving 9 bases between the germline ends. The CDR3 covers 16 residues. Written as DNA, the CDR3 is TGCGCCAGCAGCTTGGGAGCGGCCTCGAACACCGGGGAGCTGTTTTTT. Residues: CASSLGAASNTGELFF.

Remarks on this clone: Other DNA sequences in this sample translate to the same CDR3. This chain connects TRBV7-9 to TRBJ2-5; D might be TRBD2 (6 bases). Germline V lookup: CDR1 SEHNR, CDR2 FQNEAQ (reference sequence). This CDR3 is 13 amino acids long. Trimming left V 5 bases short and J 6 bases short, with 13 bases between. The CDR3 here is CASSPGGRQTQYF. The CDR3 DNA sequence: TGTGCCAGCAGCCCTGGGGGGAGGCAGACCCAGTACTTC.

The chain links TRBV5-1 to TRBJ2-2; the match to TRBD2 covers 12 bases. V was clipped by 0 bases and J by 16 bases; unmatched bases: 4. CDR1 is SGHRS and CDR2 is YFSETQ in the germline V gene. The CDR3 runs to 13 residues. DNA for the CDR3: TGCGCCAGCAGCTTGGCTAGCGGGAGGGCCCGGTTTTTT. Translating it yields CASSLASGRARFF.

The chain carries TRBV7-2 and TRBJ2-1; perhaps TRBD2 as D (6 bases). There are 12 residues in the CDR3. The ends were cut back, 6 bases at V and 9 bases at J, with 12 bases in the middle. Looked up from germline, CDR1 is SGHTA and CDR2 is FQGNSA. As DNA, the CDR3 is TGTGCCAGCAGGGCGGGGTCGCGTGAGCAGTTCTTC. This encodes CASRAGSREQFF.

This clone was observed a few times. The V gene is TRBV7-3, the J gene TRBJ2-1; 13 nucleotides match TRBD2. Germline assignment: CDR1 SGHTA and CDR2 FQGTGA. The CDR3 length is 15 residues. With 5 bases clipped from V and 12 bases from J, the junction kept 10 bases outside the gene matches. This chain's CDR3 is CASSDPLAGGRRQFF. The CDR3 region has the DNA TGTGCCAGCAGCGACCCACTAGCGGGAGGGCGGAGGCAGTTCTTC. Based on the CDR3 plus reference TRBV7-3 and TRBJ2-1, the full variable domain is GAGVSQTPSNKVTEKGKYVELRCDPISGHTALYWYRQSLGQGPEFLIYFQGTGAADDSGLPNDRFFAVRPEGSVSTLKIQRTERGDSAVYLCASSDPLAGGRRQFFGPGTRLTVL.

The chain uses TRBV5-1 and TRBJ2-7; 8 nucleotides line up with TRBD1. V dropped 2 bases and J dropped 5; count of bases not matched to a gene: 9. Germline assignment: CDR1 SGHRS and CDR2 YFSETQ. There are 15 residues in the CDR3. The CDR3 is CASSLRSRGPDEQYF. DNA for the CDR3: TGCGCCAGCAGCTTAAGGTCCAGGGGGCCCGACGAGCAGTACTTC.

The rearrangement uses TRBV6-1 and TRBJ2-5; D is ambiguous. This CDR3 spans 14 amino acids. Trimming removed 7 bases from V and 6 bases from J, with 18 bases in between. Germline V gene sequence: CDR1 MNHNS, CDR2 SASEGT. The CDR3 protein is CASTGQPSMQTQYF. DNA for the CDR3: TGTGCCAGCACGGGCCAACCTTCGATGCAGACCCAGTACTTC.

The gene calls are TRBV28 and TRBJ1-4, with 8 bases fitting TRBD1. V dropped 4 bases and J dropped 3; count of bases not matched to a gene: 10. This CDR3 spans 17 amino acids. The germline gives CDR1 MDHEN, CDR2 SYDVKM. Here the CDR3 reads CASSSGQAGGANEKLFF. The CDR3 bases are TGTGCCAGCAGTTCGGGACAGGCAGGGGGGGCTAATGAAAAACTGTTTTTT. Filled out from reference TRBV28 and TRBJ1-4, the complete variable domain reads DVKVTQSSRYLVKRTGEKVFLECVQDMDHENMFWYRQDPGLGLRLIYFSYDVKMKEKGDIPEGYSVSREKKERFSLILESASTNQTSMYLCASSSGQAGGANEKLFFGSGTQLSVL.

This sequence joins TRBV5-1 and TRBJ2-3; 12 nucleotides line up with TRBD1. The CDR3 contains 20 residues. The V gene end was trimmed by 0 bases and the J gene end by 0 bases; junction bases not matched to a gene: 11. CDR1 and CDR2 (germline): SGHRS, YFSETQ. CDR3 nucleotides: TGCGCCAGCAGCTTGGATGGGACAGGGGGCTACAGAGCTAGCACAGATACGCAGTATTTT. Translated: CASSLDGTGGYRASTDTQYF.

The V and J genes are TRBV10-2 and TRBJ1-5, with no clear D. The germline gives CDR1 WSHSY, CDR2 SAAADI. This CDR3 is 14 amino acids long. V lost 3 bases and J lost 4, with 10 bases in between. CDR3 region: CASSDSLLNQPQHF. CDR3 coding DNA: TGCGCCAGCAGTGACTCCCTACTGAATCAGCCCCAGCATTTT.

This chain joins TRBV28 and TRBJ2-6, with 11 bases matching TRBD1. The germline CDR1 and CDR2 sequences are MDHEN and SYDVKM. There are 18 residues in the CDR3. Germline trimming cut 4 bases from V and 0 bases from J; bases unmatched to any gene: 5. The CDR3 spells CASSWRTGGASGANVLTF. CDR3 nucleotides: TGTGCCAGCAGTTGGAGGACAGGGGGCGCCTCTGGGGCCAACGTCCTGACTTTC.

Of note for this clone: Other DNA sequences in this sample translate to the same CDR3. The chain has TRBV5-1 and TRBJ2-1; D is undetermined. The CDR3 extends over 15 amino acids. Germline CDR1 reads SGHRS; CDR2 reads YFSETQ. Between the trimmed V and J ends, which lost 2 bases and 0 bases, there was a span of 9 bases. CDR3 coding DNA: TGCGCCAGCAGCTTTAGAGAGAGCTCCTACAATGAGCAGTTCTTC. It is translated as CASSFRESSYNEQFF.